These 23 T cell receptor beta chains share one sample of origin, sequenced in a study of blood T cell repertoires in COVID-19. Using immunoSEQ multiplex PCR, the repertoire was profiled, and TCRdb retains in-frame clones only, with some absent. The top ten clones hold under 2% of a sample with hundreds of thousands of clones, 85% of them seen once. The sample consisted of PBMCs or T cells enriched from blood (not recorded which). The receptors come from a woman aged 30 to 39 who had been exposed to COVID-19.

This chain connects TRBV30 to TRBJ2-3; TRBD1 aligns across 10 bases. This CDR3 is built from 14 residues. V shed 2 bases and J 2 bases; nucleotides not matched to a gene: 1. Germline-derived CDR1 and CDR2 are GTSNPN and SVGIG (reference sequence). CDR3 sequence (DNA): TGTGCCTGGAGTCGACAGGGGGCCACAGATACGCAGTATTTT. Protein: CAWSRQGATDTQYF. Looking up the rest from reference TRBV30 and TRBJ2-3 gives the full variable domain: SQTIHQWPATLVQPVGSPLSLECTVEGTSNPNLYWYRQAAGRGLQLLFYSVGIGQISSEVPQNLSASRPQDRQFILSSKKLLLSDSGFYLCAWSRQGATDTQYFGPGTRLTVL.

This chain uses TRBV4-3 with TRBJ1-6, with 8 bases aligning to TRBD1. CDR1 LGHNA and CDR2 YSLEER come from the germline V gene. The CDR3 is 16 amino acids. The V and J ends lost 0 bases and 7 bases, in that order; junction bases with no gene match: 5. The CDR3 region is CASSQDRRQGNSPLHF. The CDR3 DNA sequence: TGCGCCAGCAGCCAAGACCGCCGACAGGGGAATTCACCCCTCCACTTT.

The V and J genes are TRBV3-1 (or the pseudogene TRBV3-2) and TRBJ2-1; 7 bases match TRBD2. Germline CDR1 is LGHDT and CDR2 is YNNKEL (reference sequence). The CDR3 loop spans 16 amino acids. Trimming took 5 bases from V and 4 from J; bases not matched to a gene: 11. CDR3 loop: CASSDPGRGNYNEQFF. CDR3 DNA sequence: TGTGCCAGCAGCGACCCGGGGCGGGGGAATTACAATGAGCAGTTCTTC.

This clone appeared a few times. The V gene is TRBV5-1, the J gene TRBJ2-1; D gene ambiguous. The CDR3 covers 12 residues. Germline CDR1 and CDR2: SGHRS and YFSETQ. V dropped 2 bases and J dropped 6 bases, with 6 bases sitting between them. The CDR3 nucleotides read TGCGCCAGCAGCTTCCCCAGCAATGAGCAGTTCTTC. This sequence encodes CASSFPSNEQFF. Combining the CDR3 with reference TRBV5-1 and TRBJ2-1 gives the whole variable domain KAGVTQTPRYLIKTRGQQVTLSCSPISGHRSVSWYQQTPGQGLQFLFEYFSETQRNKGNFPGRFSGRQFSNSRSEMNVSTLELGDSALYLCASSFPSNEQFFGPGTRLTVL.

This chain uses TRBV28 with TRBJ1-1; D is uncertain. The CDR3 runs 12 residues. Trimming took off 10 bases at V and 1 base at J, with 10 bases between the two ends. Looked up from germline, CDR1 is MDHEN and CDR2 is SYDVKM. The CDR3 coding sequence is TGTGCCACCAAGACAACGAACACTGAAGCTTTCTTT. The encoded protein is CATKTTNTEAFF.

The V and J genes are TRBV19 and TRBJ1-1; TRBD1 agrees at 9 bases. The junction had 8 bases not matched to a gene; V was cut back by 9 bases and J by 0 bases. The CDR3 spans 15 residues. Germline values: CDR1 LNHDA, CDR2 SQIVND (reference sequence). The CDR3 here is CASRTGALMNTEAFF. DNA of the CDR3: TGTGCCAGCCGGACAGGGGCTTTAATGAACACTGAAGCTTTCTTT.

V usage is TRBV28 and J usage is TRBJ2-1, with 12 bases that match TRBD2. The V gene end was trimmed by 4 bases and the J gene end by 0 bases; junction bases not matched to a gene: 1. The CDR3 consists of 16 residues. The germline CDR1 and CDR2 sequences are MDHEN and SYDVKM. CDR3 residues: CASSWTSGDSYNEQFF. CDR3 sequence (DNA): TGTGCCAGCAGTTGGACTAGCGGGGACTCCTACAATGAGCAGTTCTTC.

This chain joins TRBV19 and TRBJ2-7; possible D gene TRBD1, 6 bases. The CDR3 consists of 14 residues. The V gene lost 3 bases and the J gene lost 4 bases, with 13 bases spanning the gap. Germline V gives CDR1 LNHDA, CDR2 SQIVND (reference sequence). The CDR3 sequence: CASSIDRRSYEQYF. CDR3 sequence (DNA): TGTGCCAGTAGTATCGACAGGAGATCTTACGAGCAGTACTTC.

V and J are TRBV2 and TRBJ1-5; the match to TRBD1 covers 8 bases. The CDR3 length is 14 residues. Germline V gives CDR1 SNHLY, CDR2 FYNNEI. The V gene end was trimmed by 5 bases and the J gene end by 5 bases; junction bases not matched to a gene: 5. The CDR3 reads CASSQQGADQPQHF. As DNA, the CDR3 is TGTGCCAGCAGTCAGCAGGGGGCCGATCAGCCCCAGCATTTT.

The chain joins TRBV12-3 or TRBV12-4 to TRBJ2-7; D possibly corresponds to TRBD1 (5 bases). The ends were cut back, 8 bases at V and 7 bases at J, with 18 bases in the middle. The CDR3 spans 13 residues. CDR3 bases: TGTGCCAGCCATTACGAAGGGGTGGAGGAGCAGTACTTC. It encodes CASHYEGVEEQYF.

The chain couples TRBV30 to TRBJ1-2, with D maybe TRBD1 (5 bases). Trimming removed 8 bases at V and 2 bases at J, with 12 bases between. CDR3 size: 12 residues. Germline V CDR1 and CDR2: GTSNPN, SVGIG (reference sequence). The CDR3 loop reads CAGWGGNYGYTF. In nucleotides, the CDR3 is TGTGCCGGATGGGGGGGGAACTATGGCTACACCTTC. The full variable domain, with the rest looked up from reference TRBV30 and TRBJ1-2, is SQTIHQWPATLVQPVGSPLSLECTVEGTSNPNLYWYRQAAGRGLQLLFYSVGIGQISSEVPQNLSASRPQDRQFILSSKKLLLSDSGFYLCAGWGGNYGYTFGSGTRLTVV.

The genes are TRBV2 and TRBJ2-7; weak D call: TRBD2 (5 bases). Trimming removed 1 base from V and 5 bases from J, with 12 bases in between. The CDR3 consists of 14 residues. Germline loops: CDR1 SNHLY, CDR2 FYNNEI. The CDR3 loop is CASSEERGLHEQYF. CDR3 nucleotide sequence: TGTGCCAGCAGTGAAGAGAGAGGGTTACACGAGCAGTACTTC.

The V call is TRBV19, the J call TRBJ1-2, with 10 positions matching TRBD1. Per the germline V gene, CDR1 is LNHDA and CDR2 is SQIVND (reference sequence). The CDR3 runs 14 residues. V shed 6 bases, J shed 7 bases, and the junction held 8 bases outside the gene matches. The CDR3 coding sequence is TGTGCCAGTAGCTGGGACAGGGGATTGAGTGGCTACACCTTC. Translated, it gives CASSWDRGLSGYTF.

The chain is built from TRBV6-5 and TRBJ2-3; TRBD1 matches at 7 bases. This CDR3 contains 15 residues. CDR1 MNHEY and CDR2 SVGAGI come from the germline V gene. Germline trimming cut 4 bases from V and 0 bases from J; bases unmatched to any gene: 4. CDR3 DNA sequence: TGTGCCAGCAGTTTGACAGGGTATAGCACAGATACGCAGTATTTT. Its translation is CASSLTGYSTDTQYF.

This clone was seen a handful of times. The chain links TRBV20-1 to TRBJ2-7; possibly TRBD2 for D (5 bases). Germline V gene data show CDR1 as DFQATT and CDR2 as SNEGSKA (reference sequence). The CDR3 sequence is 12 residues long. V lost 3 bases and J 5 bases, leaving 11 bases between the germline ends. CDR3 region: CSASGSVDEQYF. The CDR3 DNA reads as TGCAGTGCTAGTGGTAGCGTCGACGAGCAGTACTTC.

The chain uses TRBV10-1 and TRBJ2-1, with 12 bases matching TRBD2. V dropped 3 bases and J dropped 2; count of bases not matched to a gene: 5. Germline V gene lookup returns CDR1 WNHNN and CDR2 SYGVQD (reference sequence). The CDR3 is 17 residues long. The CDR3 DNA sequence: TGCGCCAGCAGTGACGGGGCTAGCGGGGGGGCCTACAATGAGCAGTTCTTC. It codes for CASSDGASGGAYNEQFF.

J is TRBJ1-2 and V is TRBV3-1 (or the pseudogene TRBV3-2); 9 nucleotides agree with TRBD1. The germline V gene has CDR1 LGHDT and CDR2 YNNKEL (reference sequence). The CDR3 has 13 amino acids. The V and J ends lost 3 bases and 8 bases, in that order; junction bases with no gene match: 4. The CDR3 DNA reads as TGTGCCAGCAGCCATGGACAGGGGAAGGGCTACACCTTC. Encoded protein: CASSHGQGKGYTF.

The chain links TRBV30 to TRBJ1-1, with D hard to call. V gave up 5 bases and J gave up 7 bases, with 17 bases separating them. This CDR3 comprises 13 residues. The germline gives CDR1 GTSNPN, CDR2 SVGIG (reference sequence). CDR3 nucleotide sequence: TGTGCCTGGCTCGAGAGGGTCGGAAATGAAGCTTTCTTT. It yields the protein CAWLERVGNEAFF.

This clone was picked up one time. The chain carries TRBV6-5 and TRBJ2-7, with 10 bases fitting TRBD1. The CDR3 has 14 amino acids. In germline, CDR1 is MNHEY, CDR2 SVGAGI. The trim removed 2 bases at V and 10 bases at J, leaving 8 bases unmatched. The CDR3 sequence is CASSYGPGTGDQYF. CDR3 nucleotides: TGTGCCAGCAGTTACGGACCCGGGACAGGGGATCAGTACTTC.

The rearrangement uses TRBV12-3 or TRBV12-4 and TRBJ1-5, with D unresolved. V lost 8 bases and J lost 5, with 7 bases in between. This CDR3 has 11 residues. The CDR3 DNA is TGTGCCAGCGCTTCGGATCAGCCCCAGCATTTT. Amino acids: CASASDQPQHF.

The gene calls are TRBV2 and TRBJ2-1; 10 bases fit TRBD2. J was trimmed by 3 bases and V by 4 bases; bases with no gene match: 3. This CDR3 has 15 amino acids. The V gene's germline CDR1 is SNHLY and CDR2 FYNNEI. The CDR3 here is CASSAGLANYNEQFF. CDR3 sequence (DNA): TGTGCCAGCAGTGCGGGACTAGCGAACTACAATGAGCAGTTCTTC.

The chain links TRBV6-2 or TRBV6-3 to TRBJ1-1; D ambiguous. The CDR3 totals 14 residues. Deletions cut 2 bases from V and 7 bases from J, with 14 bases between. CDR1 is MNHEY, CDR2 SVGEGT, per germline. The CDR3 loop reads CASSYPRMRIEAFF. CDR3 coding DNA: TGTGCCAGCAGTTACCCCCGTATGAGGATTGAAGCTTTCTTT.

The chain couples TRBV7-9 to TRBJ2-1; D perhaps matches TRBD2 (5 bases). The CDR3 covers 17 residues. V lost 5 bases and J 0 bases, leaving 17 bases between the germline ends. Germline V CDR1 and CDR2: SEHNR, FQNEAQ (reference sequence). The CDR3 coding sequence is TGTGCCAGCAGCGCAACCCCCGGACTGAGCTCCTACAATGAGCAGTTCTTC. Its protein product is CASSATPGLSSYNEQFF.